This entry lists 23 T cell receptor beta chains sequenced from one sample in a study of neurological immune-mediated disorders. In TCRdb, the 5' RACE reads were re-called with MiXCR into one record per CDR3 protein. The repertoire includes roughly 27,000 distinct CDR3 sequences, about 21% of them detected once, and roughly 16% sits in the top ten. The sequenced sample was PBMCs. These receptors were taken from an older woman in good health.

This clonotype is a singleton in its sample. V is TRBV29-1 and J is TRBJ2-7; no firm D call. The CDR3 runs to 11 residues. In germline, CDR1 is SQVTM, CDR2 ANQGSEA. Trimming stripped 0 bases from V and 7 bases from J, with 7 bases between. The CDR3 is CSVEEPSEQYF. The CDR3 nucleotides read TGCAGCGTTGAAGAGCCAAGTGAGCAGTACTTC.

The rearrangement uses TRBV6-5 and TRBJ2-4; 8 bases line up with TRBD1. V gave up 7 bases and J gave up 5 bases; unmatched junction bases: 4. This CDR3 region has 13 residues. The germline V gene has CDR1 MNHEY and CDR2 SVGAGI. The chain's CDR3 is CASTRTGQNIQYF. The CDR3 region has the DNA TGTGCCAGCACCCGGACAGGGCAAAACATTCAGTACTTC.

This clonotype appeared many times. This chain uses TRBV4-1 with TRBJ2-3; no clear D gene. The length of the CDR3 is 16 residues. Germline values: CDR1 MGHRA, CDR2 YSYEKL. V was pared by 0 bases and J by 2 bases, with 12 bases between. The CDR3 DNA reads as TGCGCCAGCAGCCAAGAAAACAGAATCCCCACAGATACGCAGTATTTT. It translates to CASSQENRIPTDTQYF.

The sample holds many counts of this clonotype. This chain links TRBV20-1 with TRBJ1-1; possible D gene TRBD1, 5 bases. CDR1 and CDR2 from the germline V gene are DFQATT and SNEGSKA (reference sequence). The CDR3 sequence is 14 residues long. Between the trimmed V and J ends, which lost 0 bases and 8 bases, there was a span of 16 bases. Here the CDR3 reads CSARDWGEGNEAFF. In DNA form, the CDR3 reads TGCAGTGCTAGAGATTGGGGGGAGGGTAACGAAGCTTTCTTT.

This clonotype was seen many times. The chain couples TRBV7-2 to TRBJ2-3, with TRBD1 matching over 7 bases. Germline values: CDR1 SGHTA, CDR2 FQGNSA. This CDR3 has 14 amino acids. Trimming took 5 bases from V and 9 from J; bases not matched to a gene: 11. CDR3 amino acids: CASSTRQGRRTQYF. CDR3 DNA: TGTGCCAGCAGCACGAGACAGGGAAGGAGGACGCAGTATTTT.

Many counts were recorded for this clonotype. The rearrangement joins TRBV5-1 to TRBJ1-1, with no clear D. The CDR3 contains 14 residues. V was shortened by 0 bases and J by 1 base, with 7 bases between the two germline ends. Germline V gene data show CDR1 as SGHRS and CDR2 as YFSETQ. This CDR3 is CASSLGQTNTEAFF. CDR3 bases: TGCGCCAGCAGCTTGGGACAAACGAACACTGAAGCTTTCTTT. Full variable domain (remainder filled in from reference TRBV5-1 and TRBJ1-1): KAGVTQTPRYLIKTRGQQVTLSCSPISGHRSVSWYQQTPGQGLQFLFEYFSETQRNKGNFPGRFSGRQFSNSRSEMNVSTLELGDSALYLCASSLGQTNTEAFFGQGTRLTVV.

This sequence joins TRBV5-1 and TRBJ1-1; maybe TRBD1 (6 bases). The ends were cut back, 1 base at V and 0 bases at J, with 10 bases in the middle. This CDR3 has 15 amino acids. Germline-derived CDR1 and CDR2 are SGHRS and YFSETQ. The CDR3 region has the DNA TGCGCCAGCAGCTTGCTTAGACAGGTGAACACTGAAGCTTTCTTT. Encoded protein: CASSLLRQVNTEAFF.

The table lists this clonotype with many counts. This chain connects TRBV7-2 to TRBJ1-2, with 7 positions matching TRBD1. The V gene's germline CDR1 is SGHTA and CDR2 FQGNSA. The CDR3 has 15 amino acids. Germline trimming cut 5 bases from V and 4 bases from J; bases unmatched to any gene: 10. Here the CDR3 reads CASSPTGAKSYGYTF. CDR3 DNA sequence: TGTGCCAGCAGCCCAACAGGGGCCAAGAGCTATGGCTACACCTTC.

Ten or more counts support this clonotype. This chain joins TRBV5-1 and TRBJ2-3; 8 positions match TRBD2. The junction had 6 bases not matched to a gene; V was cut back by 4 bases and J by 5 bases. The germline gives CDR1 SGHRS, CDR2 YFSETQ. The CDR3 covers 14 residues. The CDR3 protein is CASSPGLVEDTQYF. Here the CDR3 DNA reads TGCGCCAGCAGCCCGGGACTAGTAGAAGATACGCAGTATTTT.

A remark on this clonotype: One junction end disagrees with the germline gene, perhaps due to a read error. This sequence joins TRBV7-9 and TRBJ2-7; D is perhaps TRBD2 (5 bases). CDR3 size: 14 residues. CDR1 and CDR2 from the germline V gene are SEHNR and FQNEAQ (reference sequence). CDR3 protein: CTSSFSVAIYEQYF. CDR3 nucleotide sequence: TGTACCAGCAGCTTTTCTGTAGCGATCTACGAGCAGTACTTC.

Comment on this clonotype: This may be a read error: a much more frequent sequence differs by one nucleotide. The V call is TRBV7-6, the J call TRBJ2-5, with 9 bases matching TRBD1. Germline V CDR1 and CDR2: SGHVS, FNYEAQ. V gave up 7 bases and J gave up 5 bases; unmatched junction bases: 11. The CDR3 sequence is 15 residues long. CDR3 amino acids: CASIPGGTGLETQYF. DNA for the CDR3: TGTGCCAGCATCCCAGGAGGGACAGGGCTTGAGACCCAGTACTTC.

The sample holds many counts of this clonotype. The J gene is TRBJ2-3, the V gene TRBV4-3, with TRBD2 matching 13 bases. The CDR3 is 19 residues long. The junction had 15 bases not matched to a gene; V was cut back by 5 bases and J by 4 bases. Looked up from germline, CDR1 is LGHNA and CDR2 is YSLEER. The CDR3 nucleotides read TGCGCCAGCAGCGTTGGGTATAACCCGGGACTAGCGGGGTCAGATACGCAGTATTTT. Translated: CASSVGYNPGLAGSDTQYF.

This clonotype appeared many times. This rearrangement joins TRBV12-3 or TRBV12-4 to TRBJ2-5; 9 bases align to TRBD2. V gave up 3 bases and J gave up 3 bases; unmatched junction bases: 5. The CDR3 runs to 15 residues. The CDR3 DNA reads TGTGCCAGCAGTTTGGGGTCTAGCGGGAAAGAGACCCAGTACTTC. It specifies CASSLGSSGKETQYF.

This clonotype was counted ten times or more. The CDR3 DNA follows: TGCGCCAGCAGCTTAGACCCCGGGACCACTGAAGCTTTCTTT. Protein product: CASSLDPGTTEAFF. The rearrangement joins TRBV5-1 to TRBJ1-1; a possible D gene is TRBD1 (5 bases). This CDR3 contains 14 residues. Germline V gene sequence: CDR1 SGHRS, CDR2 YFSETQ. Deletions cut 2 bases from V and 4 bases from J, with 12 bases between. The whole variable domain, remainder taken from reference TRBV5-1 and TRBJ1-1, is KAGVTQTPRYLIKTRGQQVTLSCSPISGHRSVSWYQQTPGQGLQFLFEYFSETQRNKGNFPGRFSGRQFSNSRSEMNVSTLELGDSALYLCASSLDPGTTEAFFGQGTRLTVV.

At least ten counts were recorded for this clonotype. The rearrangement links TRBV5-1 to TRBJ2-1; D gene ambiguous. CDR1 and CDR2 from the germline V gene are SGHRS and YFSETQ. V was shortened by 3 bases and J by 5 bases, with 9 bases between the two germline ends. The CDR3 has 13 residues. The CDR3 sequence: CASSSTIHNEQFF. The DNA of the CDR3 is TGCGCCAGCAGCTCTACTATCCACAATGAGCAGTTCTTC. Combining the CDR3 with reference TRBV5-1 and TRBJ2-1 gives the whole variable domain KAGVTQTPRYLIKTRGQQVTLSCSPISGHRSVSWYQQTPGQGLQFLFEYFSETQRNKGNFPGRFSGRQFSNSRSEMNVSTLELGDSALYLCASSSTIHNEQFFGPGTRLTVL.

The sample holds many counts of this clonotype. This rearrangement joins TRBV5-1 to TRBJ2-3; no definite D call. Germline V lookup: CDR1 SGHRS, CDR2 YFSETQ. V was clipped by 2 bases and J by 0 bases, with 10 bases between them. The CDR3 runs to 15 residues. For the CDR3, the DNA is TGCGCCAGCAGCTTCCAGGAAACTAGCACAGATACGCAGTATTTT. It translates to CASSFQETSTDTQYF. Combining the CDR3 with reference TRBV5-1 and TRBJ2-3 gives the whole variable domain KAGVTQTPRYLIKTRGQQVTLSCSPISGHRSVSWYQQTPGQGLQFLFEYFSETQRNKGNFPGRFSGRQFSNSRSEMNVSTLELGDSALYLCASSFQETSTDTQYFGPGTRLTVL.

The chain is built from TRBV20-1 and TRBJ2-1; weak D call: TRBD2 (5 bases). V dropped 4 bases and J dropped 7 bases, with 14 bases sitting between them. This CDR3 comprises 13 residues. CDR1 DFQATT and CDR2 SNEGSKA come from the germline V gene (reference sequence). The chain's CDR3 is CSAIGPSGNEQFF. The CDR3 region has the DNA TGCAGTGCTATCGGCCCCTCGGGGAATGAGCAGTTCTTC.

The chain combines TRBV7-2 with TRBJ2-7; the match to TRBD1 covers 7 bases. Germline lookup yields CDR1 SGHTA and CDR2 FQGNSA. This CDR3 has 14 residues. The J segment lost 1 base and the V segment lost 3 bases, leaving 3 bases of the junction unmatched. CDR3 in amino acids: CASSFRQGSYEQYF. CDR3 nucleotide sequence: TGTGCCAGCAGCTTCAGACAGGGATCCTACGAGCAGTACTTC.

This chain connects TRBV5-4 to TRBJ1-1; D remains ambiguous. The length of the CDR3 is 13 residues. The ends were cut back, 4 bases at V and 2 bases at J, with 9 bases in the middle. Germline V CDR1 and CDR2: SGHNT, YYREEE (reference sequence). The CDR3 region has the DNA TGTGCCAGCAGCCCCTGGGCTAACACTGAAGCTTTCTTT. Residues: CASSPWANTEAFF.

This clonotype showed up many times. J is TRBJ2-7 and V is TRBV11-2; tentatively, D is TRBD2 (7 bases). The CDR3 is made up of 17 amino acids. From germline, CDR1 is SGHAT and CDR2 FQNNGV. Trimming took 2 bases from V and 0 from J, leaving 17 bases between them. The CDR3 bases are TGTGCCAGCAGCTTAAGGGGGGGGAGGGACACCTCCTACGAGCAGTACTTC. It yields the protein CASSLRGGRDTSYEQYF.

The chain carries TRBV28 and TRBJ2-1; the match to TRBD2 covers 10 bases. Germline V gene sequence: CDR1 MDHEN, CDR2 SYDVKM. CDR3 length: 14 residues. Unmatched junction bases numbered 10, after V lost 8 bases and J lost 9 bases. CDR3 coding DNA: TGTGCCAGCGATGGGCTAGCGGGAGCGGGTGAGCAGTTCTTC. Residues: CASDGLAGAGEQFF.

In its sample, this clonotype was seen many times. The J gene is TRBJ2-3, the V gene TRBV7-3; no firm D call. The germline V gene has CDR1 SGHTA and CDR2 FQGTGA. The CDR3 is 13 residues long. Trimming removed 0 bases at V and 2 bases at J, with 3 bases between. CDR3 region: CASSLTPTDTQYF. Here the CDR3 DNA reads TGTGCCAGCAGCTTAACGCCCACAGATACGCAGTATTTT.

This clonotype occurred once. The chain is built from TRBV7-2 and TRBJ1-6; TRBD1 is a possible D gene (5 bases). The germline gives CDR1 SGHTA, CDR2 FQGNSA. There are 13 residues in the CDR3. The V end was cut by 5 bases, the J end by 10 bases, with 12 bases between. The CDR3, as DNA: TGTGCCAGCAGCGGGGGGGGAGGCTCACCCCTCCACTTT. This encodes CASSGGGGSPLHF.